This T cell receptor (beta chain) was retrieved from a study of blood T cell repertoires in COVID-19. The ends lost 10 bases at V and 4 bases at J; junction bases unmatched: 10. Germline CDR1 and CDR2: SNHLY and FYNNEI. The CDR3 totals 14 residues. In the original workflow: Quantification of nucleated cells was approximated via reference gene primer amplification. Profiled with immunoSEQ multiplex PCR; TCRdb holds only in-frame clones, not every one. V, J and clone size reflect that table, while D and trimming were determined from the DNA. The table lists about 350,000 clones, about 90% of them singletons, with 2.5% to 4% in the top ten.

The receptor's source is a woman aged 18-30 years who had recovered from COVID-19. The sequenced sample consisted of peripheral blood. This rearrangement joins TRBV2 to TRBJ2-3, with 8 bases identical to TRBD1. The CDR3 reads CATPPWTGSDTQYF. DNA of the CDR3: TGTGCCACCCCGCCCTGGACAGGGTCAGATACGCAGTATTTT.